This T cell receptor (beta chain) was profiled in a study of PD-L1 blockade in urothelial cancer. The CDR3 spans 11 residues. CDR1 and CDR2 (germline): SGHNT, YENEEA. The V and J ends lost 8 bases and 5 bases respectively, with 6 bases between them. Time point denoted: peripheral blood 6 weeks after treatment start. TCRdb's table, derived via immunoSEQ multiplex PCR, lists solely in-frame clones and lacks some. The sample yields more than 95,000 clones, around 89% seen once. This material consisted of PBMCs, taken around atezolizumab (anti-PD-L1) treatment. The origin of this receptor is a man in his fifties or sixties with urothelial cancer. V is TRBV11-3 and J is TRBJ2-2; D not certain. CDR3 region: CASSRTGELFF. The CDR3 coding sequence is TGTGCCAGCTCTCGTACCGGGGAGCTGTTTTTT.